This T cell receptor (beta chain) was documented in a study of STAT5B mutations in CD4+ large granular lymphocyte leukemia. About the study: Healthy donors showed HLA-associated enrichment of the CDR3 'QG' motif.

This was a survey-level run. Some clones are missing from TCRdb's copy, which holds only in-frame ones; the method was immunoSEQ multiplex PCR. Found here are about 48,000 clones, roughly two thirds of them singletons; the top ten hold more than 1.5%. Control samples were healthy donors' buffy coats. Sequenced input: CD4+ T cells from blood buffy coats. This sequence originates from a human donor in good health.

CDR3 nucleotides: TGCGCCACGCGCCCACAGGGGTACACAGATACGCAGTATTTT. Amino acid sequence: CATRPQGYTDTQYF. This rearrangement joins TRBV5-1 to TRBJ2-3, with 7 bases that match TRBD1. This CDR3 is 14 amino acids long. J lost 2 bases, V lost 9 bases, and 9 bases had no gene match. Per germline, CDR1 SGHRS and CDR2 YFSETQ.